A selection of T cell receptor beta chains follows, all from one sample in a study of blood T cell repertoires in COVID-19. Sequencing used immunoSEQ multiplex PCR; TCRdb keeps in-frame clones, though not all of them. The repertoire holds more than 25,000 clones, with more than 70% as singletons. Sequenced: peripheral blood. These receptors all stem from a woman in her forties with active or convalescent COVID-19. CDR3s include the opening cysteine and the closing phenylalanine or tryptophan.

V	J	CDR3
TRBV7-9	TRBJ1-1	CASSLISPLEAFF
TRBV5-1	TRBJ1-1	CASSLSRQTPEAFF
TRBV18	TRBJ2-5	CASSRGGRETQYF
TRBV4-2	TRBJ1-6	CASSQPGQTNSPLHF
TRBV28	TRBJ1-5	CASSRQGGGGSQPQHF
TRBV30	TRBJ2-2	CAWSVFGRRDGTPGELFF
TRBV19	TRBJ1-6	CASSSRDRDNSPLHF
TRBV5-1	TRBJ1-1	CASSPQVSNTEAFF
TRBV10-3	TRBJ2-2	CAIRPGLAVTGELFF
TRBV7-9	TRBJ2-2	CASSLDSANTGELFF
TRBV2	TRBJ1-2	CASSEGRGLGGYTF
TRBV3-1/TRBV3-2	TRBJ2-3	CASSLSGRVTDTQYF
TRBV2	TRBJ2-6	CASSPGWRSGANVLTF
TRBV7-8	TRBJ1-1	CASSLTPNTEAFF
TRBV5-6	TRBJ2-7	CASSARLAGGAYEQYF
TRBV7-9	TRBJ1-2	CASSLAGRQAKGYTF
TRBV28	TRBJ2-5	CASTDLGALGTQYF
TRBV18	TRBJ2-2	CASSSLTGELFF
TRBV7-9	TRBJ2-7	CASSLVGGVDYEQYF
TRBV5-6	TRBJ2-7	CASSSTLEQYF
TRBV7-3	TRBJ2-1	CASSPETLAGVDEQFF
TRBV7-3	TRBJ2-1	CASSSPGQGSSYNEQFF
TRBV5-1	TRBJ1-1	CASSLGPGEAFF
TRBV4-3	TRBJ2-3	CASSQDGGPSVTQYF
TRBV6-5	TRBJ2-3	CASSPGGPVSDTQYF
TRBV5-1	TRBJ2-5	CASSLVGDRGETQYF
TRBV27	TRBJ2-5	CASSSGQYQETQYF
TRBV6-1	TRBJ2-3	CASSEVGGSVTDTQYF
TRBV19	TRBJ2-7	CASSHRGPYEQYF
TRBV7-3	TRBJ2-1	CASSLSGGLNEQFF
TRBV2	TRBJ1-5	CASSEALRGAMQPQHF
TRBV6-5	TRBJ1-5	CASSYWDNNQPQHF
TRBV5-3	TRBJ1-1	CARSLAWRIEAFF
TRBV5-1	TRBJ2-7	CASSATGSGTATYEQYF
TRBV9	TRBJ2-1	CASSGLNPGNNEQFF
TRBV7-2	TRBJ1-1	CASSPTGAPDRAGTEAFF
TRBV7-9	TRBJ2-7	CASSFPAESSGDDIYEQYF
TRBV5-1	TRBJ2-6	CASSLGHHSGANVLTF
TRBV7-3	TRBJ1-1	CASSLMATNTEAFF
TRBV30	TRBJ2-1	CAWSTGSYNEQFF
TRBV7-3	TRBJ2-3	CASSLAGGSTDTQYF